Sequencing of this T cell receptor beta chain was carried out in a study of a mutant IDH1 vaccine in newly diagnosed glioma. Using immunoSEQ multiplex PCR, the repertoire was profiled, and TCRdb retains in-frame clones only, with some absent. Seen here are around 65,000 clones, 80% to 85% observed once, and the top ten hold 3.5% to 4.5%. Comment on this clone: What it binds is not known.

The V gene lost 1 base and the J gene lost 0 bases, with 9 bases spanning the gap. Germline V lookup: CDR1 MGHRA, CDR2 YSYEKL. The CDR3 has 16 residues. The time point is: week 47, end of study. It was 300 ug of mutant IDH1 20-mer peptide that made up each vaccine dose, given with topical imiquimod. The chain is built from TRBV4-1 and TRBJ1-4; D remains ambiguous. This receptor was obtained from a man younger than 45 with glioma. The sample was PBMCs, taken from a glioma patient whose treatment included an IDH1 peptide vaccine. This CDR3 reads CASSQVSRPTNEKLFF. For the CDR3, the DNA is TGCGCCAGCAGCCAAGTGAGCCGGCCAACTAATGAAAAACTGTTTTTT.